This is a list of T cell receptor beta chains from one sample in a study of identical twins. One entry per CDR3 protein results from TCRdb running MiXCR on the 5' RACE reads. The sample carries under 250,000 distinct CDR3 sequences, approximately 7.9% recorded once. This same sample was also part of a study on yellow fever vaccine responses in identical twins.

The source material was CD8+ T cells sorted from blood. The source is a woman aged 18-35 years in good health. CDR3s include the opening cysteine and the closing phenylalanine or tryptophan. Each record gives: D gene, V gene, J gene, clone size, CDR3 DNA, CDR3 protein. A D gene is named only where the DNA matches it firmly. Clone sizes are given selectively: once, few, many, or a class where the clone is expanded.

>-|TRBV5-1|TRBJ2-1|many
TGCGCCAGCAGGGCTAGTGGTTCTAGCTCCTACAATGAGCAGTTCTTC
CASRASGSSSYNEQFF
>-|TRBV15|TRBJ2-2|few
TGTGCCACCAGCAGAGATCGAGGGCAGGGAGTCACCGGGGAGCTGTTTTTT
CATSRDRGQGVTGELFF
>TRBD2|TRBV9|TRBJ2-2|few
TGTGCCAGCAGCGTACCAGAAGGCGGGAGTGTATATACCGGGGAGCTGTTTTTT
CASSVPEGGSVYTGELFF
>-|TRBV6-1|TRBJ2-2|few
TGTGCCGCGCGAGGGAAGGGGGACACCGGGGAGCTGTTTTTT
CAARGKGDTGELFF
>TRBD2|TRBV27|TRBJ2-7|few
TGTGCCAGCAGTTTAATGGGAGGGCCTGGCTACGAGCAGTACTTC
CASSLMGGPGYEQYF
>-|TRBV15|TRBJ2-3|-
TGTGCCACCAGCAGAGACCGCAGGGTGACAGATACGCAGTATTTT
CATSRDRRVTDTQYF
>-|TRBV14|TRBJ2-4|-
TGTGCCAGCAGCCAAGATAGGCGAGGAGGGTCTTCCAAAAACATTCAGTACTTC
CASSQDRRGGSSKNIQYF
>-|TRBV6-2/TRBV6-3|TRBJ1-2|-
TGTGCCAGCAGGAGGTTTCCGGATGGCTACACCTTC
CASRRFPDGYTF
>TRBD2|TRBV7-6|TRBJ2-3|few
TGTGCCAGCAGCTTAGTTTTGGCGGGGGGGCTTCGTGATACGCAGTATTTT
CASSLVLAGGLRDTQYF
>TRBD2|TRBV20-1|TRBJ2-2|-
TGCAGTGCTAGCGGGGGGGCCGAATCTGGGGAGCTGTTTTTT
CSASGGAESGELFF
>-|TRBV27|TRBJ2-5|few
TGTGCCAGCAGTTTAGTCGGGTCAGGGCAGATGAGCATGGAGAAAGAGACCCAGTACTTC
CASSLVGSGQMSMEKETQYF
>-|TRBV12-3/TRBV12-4|TRBJ1-5|many
TGTGCCAGCAGTTTGGGCAGGCTAAATCAGCCCCAGCATTTT
CASSLGRLNQPQHF
>-|TRBV7-8|TRBJ2-1|few
TGTGCCAGCGGCGGGGAAGGGAGCTACAATGAGCAGTTCTTC
CASGGEGSYNEQFF
>TRBD1|TRBV7-6|TRBJ2-3|-
TGTGCCAGCAGCTTCGGGACAGGGGAGGATACGCAGTATTTT
CASSFGTGEDTQYF
>TRBD2|TRBV27|TRBJ2-1|many
TGTGCCAGCAGTTTATTTTCCGGGCGGGAGTCCTACAATGAGCAGTTCTTC
CASSLFSGRESYNEQFF
>TRBD2|TRBV6-1|TRBJ2-3|few
TGTGCCACCGGAGAAGCGGGGCTCACAGATACGCAGTATTTT
CATGEAGLTDTQYF
>-|TRBV24-1|TRBJ2-2|-
TGTGCCACCAGTGAGTCGATCGCGACCGGGGAGCTGTTTTTT
CATSESIATGELFF